Given below is one TCR beta chain in context. Sequencing used immunoSEQ multiplex PCR; TCRdb keeps in-frame clones, though not all of them. The profile shows about 210,000 clones, 92% of them singletons. The germline V gene encodes CDR1 SGHNT and CDR2 YYREEE (reference sequence). The CDR3 length is 16 residues. Germline trimming cut 4 bases from V and 1 base from J; bases unmatched to any gene: 4. This sample was taken from a study of blood T cell repertoires in COVID-19. The V gene is TRBV5-4, the J gene TRBJ2-2; 10 positions agree with TRBD2. The sequence came from a man aged 30 to 39 with acute or convalescent COVID-19. The sequenced sample consisted of peripheral blood. The CDR3 DNA follows: TGTGCCAGCAGCGCCGCTAGCGGGGGGAACACCGGGGAGCTGTTTTTT. Translated: CASSAASGGNTGELFF.